This is a list of T cell receptor beta chains from one sample in a study of cytomegalovirus exposure and HLA in healthy donors. The protocol was immunoSEQ multiplex PCR, while the TCRdb copy is restricted to in-frame clones and leaves out a portion. The sample has more than 85,000 clones; about four fifths are singletons. What was sequenced was PBMCs. All receptors come from a man aged 30-40 years in good health and CMV-seronegative. Both conserved end residues are part of each CDR3. Each record gives: J gene, D gene, V gene, clone size, CDR3 protein, CDR3 DNA. A D gene is named only where the DNA matches it firmly. Expanded clones are given a class, and other clones once, few, many or no size at all.

>TRBJ1-1|TRBD1|TRBV6-9|.
CASSHPTGQGSHLQNTEAFF
TGTGCCAGCAGTCACCCGACGGGACAGGGATCCCATCTTCAGAACACTGAAGCTTTCTTT
>TRBJ1-2|TRBD1|TRBV19|.
CASRTGGVGYTF
TGTGCCAGTCGGACAGGGGGCGTAGGCTACACCTTC
>TRBJ2-7|.|TRBV7-2|.
CASSYRTVDYEQYF
TGTGCCAGCAGCTACAGGACGGTGGACTACGAGCAGTACTTC
>TRBJ2-3|.|TRBV9|few
CASSVAGSGSTDTQYF
TGTGCCAGCAGCGTAGCTGGTAGCGGAAGCACAGATACGCAGTATTTT
>TRBJ1-4|.|TRBV7-9|.
CASSASRGGRREKLFF
TGTGCCAGCAGCGCTTCGCGTGGGGGGAGGCGGGAAAAACTGTTTTTT
>TRBJ2-7|TRBD1|TRBV10-3|few
CAISGQGTTYEQYF
TGTGCCATCAGTGGACAGGGAACAACCTACGAGCAGTACTTC
>TRBJ1-2|.|TRBV27|.
CPRGGSNYGYTF
TGTCCCCGAGGGGGTAGTAACTATGGCTACACCTTC
>TRBJ1-5|.|TRBV28|.
CASSFPPQDRSNQPQHF
TGTGCCAGCAGTTTTCCCCCTCAGGACAGAAGCAATCAGCCCCAGCATTTT
>TRBJ2-3|TRBD2|TRBV5-1|.
CASSPLAGTDTQYF
TGCGCCAGCAGCCCACTAGCGGGCACAGATACGCAGTATTTT
>TRBJ1-1|TRBD1|TRBV29-1|.
CSVDPWGQPNVEAFF
TGCAGCGTTGACCCTTGGGGACAGCCTAATGTTGAAGCTTTCTTT
>TRBJ1-5|.|TRBV7-9|.
CASSKNRDYSNQPQHF
TGTGCCAGCAGCAAAAATCGGGACTATAGCAATCAGCCCCAGCATTTT
>TRBJ2-4|TRBD1|TRBV30|.
CAWKGAARARNIQYF
TGTGCCTGGAAGGGGGCAGCTAGAGCCCGAAACATTCAGTACTTC
>TRBJ1-4|TRBD1|TRBV6-1|few
CASRQGSEKLFF
TGTGCCAGCCGACAGGGTAGTGAAAAACTGTTTTTT
>TRBJ1-2|TRBD1|TRBV19|.
CASSSSRTGTNYGYTF
TGTGCCAGTAGTTCTAGCCGGACAGGCACTAACTATGGCTACACCTTC
>TRBJ1-2|.|TRBV7-9|.
CASSLSESNYGYTF
TGTGCCAGCAGCTTATCAGAATCTAACTATGGCTACACCTTC
>TRBJ2-3|TRBD2|TRBV27|.
CASSTNTGLADTDTQYF
TGTGCCAGCAGTACAAACACGGGACTAGCGGACACAGATACGCAGTATTTT
>TRBJ2-7|.|TRBV9|.
CASSAGEGQGGYEQYF
TGTGCCAGCAGCGCCGGCGAGGGGCAGGGGGGCTACGAGCAGTACTTC
>TRBJ2-1|TRBD2|TRBV6-1|few
CASSDRLAGDLYNEQFF
TGTGCCAGCAGTGATAGACTAGCGGGGGACCTCTACAATGAGCAGTTCTTC
>TRBJ1-1|.|TRBV5-4|.
CASSLPAVGTEAFF
TGTGCCAGCAGCTTGCCGGCGGTAGGCACTGAAGCTTTCTTT
>TRBJ2-7|TRBD1|TRBV29-1|.
CSVGLPLGQGNPYEQYF
TGCAGCGTTGGCCTCCCCTTGGGACAGGGGAACCCCTACGAGCAGTACTTC
>TRBJ1-1|.|TRBV7-8|few
CASSLGSPGTEAFF
TGTGCCAGCAGCTTAGGGTCGCCAGGCACTGAAGCTTTCTTT